This T cell receptor (beta chain) originates from a study of T cells in Graves' hyperthyroidism and ophthalmopathy. As for this clonotype: Its antigen is as yet unknown.

These patients, aged 18 to 65, had recently diagnosed hyperthyroidism lasting under 2 months. Based on clinical symptoms, serum thyroxine and TRAb, thyroid ultrasound and orbital computed tomography, diagnoses were reached. This CDR3 contains 13 residues. Germline values: CDR1 SEHNR, CDR2 FQNEAQ (reference sequence). V lost 1 base and J lost 6, with 9 bases in between. Amplified regions were TCR beta CDR3 sequences from RNA transcripts. First-round RT-PCR with HTBI primers amplified the TCR CDR3 region. TCRdb itself ran the multiplex PCR reads through MiXCR, one entry per CDR3 protein. Seen here are around 520,000 distinct CDR3 sequences, around 15% observed once, and the top ten hold 15% to 20%. The study's findings and limits: A model built on 13 V-J features separated ophthalmopathy from stable hyperthyroidism.

Sequenced: blood. V usage is TRBV7-9 and J usage is TRBJ1-2; D call uncertain. The TCR comes from a woman younger than 30 with Graves' hyperthyroidism. CDR3 loop: CASSLEVVNGYTF. CDR3 bases: TGTGCCAGCAGCTTAGAGGTAGTCAATGGCTACACCTTC.